This T cell receptor (beta chain) was captured in a study of T cells after yellow fever vaccination. In regard to this clonotype: Its cognate antigen is unknown.

Synthesis of TCR cDNA relied on 5'RACE template switching, which attached a universal primer site and UMIs. From the 5' RACE reads, TCRdb called clonotypes with MiXCR, one entry per CDR3 protein. The sample carries tens of thousands of distinct CDR3 sequences, approximately 7.5% recorded once. Study-level points and caveats: Secondary responses were weaker yet peaked faster, day 5 versus 15.

Between the trimmed V and J ends, which lost 4 bases and 4 bases, there was a span of 11 bases. From germline, CDR1 is SSHAT and CDR2 FNYEAQ (reference sequence). The CDR3 has 13 residues. This sequence joins TRBV7-7 and TRBJ2-7, with D possibly matching TRBD2 (5 bases). The TCR originated in a man aged 25-45 years who received the YFV17D yellow fever vaccine. The sample consisted of CD8+ T cells sorted from PBMCs, taken on the day of the yellow fever booster vaccination. The CDR3 bases are TGTGCCAGCAGCTCCTCCCCGGGGTACGAGCAGTACTTC. Translated, it gives CASSSSPGYEQYF.